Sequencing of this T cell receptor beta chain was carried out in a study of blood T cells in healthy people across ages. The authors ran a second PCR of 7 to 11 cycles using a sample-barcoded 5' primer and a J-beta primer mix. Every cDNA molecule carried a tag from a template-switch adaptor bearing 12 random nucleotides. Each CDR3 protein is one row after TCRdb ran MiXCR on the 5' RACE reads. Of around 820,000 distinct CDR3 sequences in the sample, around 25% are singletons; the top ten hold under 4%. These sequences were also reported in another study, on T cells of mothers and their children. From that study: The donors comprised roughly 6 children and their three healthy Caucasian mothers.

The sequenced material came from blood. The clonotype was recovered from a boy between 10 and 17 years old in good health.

The CDR3 is CASSLWAGRVQETQYF. The CDR3 coding sequence is TGTGCCAGCAGTTTATGGGCGGGCAGGGTCCAAGAGACCCAGTACTTC. The V and J genes are TRBV28 and TRBJ2-7; D tentatively fits TRBD1 or TRBD2 (5 bases each). The end of the DNA aligns better with TRBJ2-5, so the J call may be wrong. Germline loops: CDR1 MDHEN, CDR2 SYDVKM. The CDR3 spans 16 residues.